This T cell receptor beta chain emerged from a study of cytomegalovirus exposure and HLA in healthy donors. Study-wide context: There were fewer than 500 genotyped donors. Of these, 75% to 90% fell in the genetic ancestry cluster associated with self-reported Caucasian donors.

Study results and caveats: Researchers reportedly found TCR beta sequences accurately predicted most subjects' HLA-A and HLA-B alleles. Earlier analysis yielded a pattern in which most TCR beta V segments were productive about 87% or about 30% of the time.

The PCR contained 60 Vbeta and 13 Jbeta primers. Per the study methods: An analysis performed later counted roughly 80 million unique TCR beta chains (roughly 10 million of them shared). The table came from immunoSEQ multiplex PCR; TCRdb's copy has only in-frame clones and leaves some out. Clonal size and the V and J genes are those of that table, whereas D and trimming came from the DNA. The table has 130,000 to 150,000 clones, almost 80% seen once. This clone was detected once. Its antigen is currently unknown. Sequencing input: PBMCs. This sequence originates from a woman aged 40 to 50 in good health and CMV-seropositive.

CDR3 bases: TGTGCCAGCAGTTACGGGCCAGGGGGGAGTGAGCAGTACTTC. Its protein product is CASSYGPGGSEQYF. The chain links TRBV6-5 to TRBJ2-7, with D possibly TRBD1 on 7 matching bases. Trimming pared 2 bases from V and 7 bases from J, leaving 15 bases between. Germline V gene data show CDR1 as MNHEY and CDR2 as SVGAGI. The CDR3 contains 14 residues.